This T cell receptor (beta chain) came from a study of cytomegalovirus exposure and HLA in healthy donors. Study-wide points: Accurate prediction of HLA-A and HLA-B alleles (for most subjects) was reportedly achieved from TCR beta sequences.

The CDR3 contains 13 residues. Germline lookup yields CDR1 SGDLS and CDR2 YYNGEE. Trimming left V 5 bases short and J 4 bases short, with 12 bases between. The PCR made use of 60 Vbeta and 13 Jbeta primers. Clones were read by immunoSEQ multiplex PCR, and TCRdb kept only the in-frame ones, dropping some. Of fewer than 150,000 clones listed, around three quarters are singletons. The donors (healthy individuals) were bone marrow donors. This clone appeared a few times. Its specificity is unknown. Sequencing was carried out using PBMCs. The receptor was derived from a man younger than 40 in good health and CMV-seronegative. The chain carries TRBV9 and TRBJ1-2, with D possibly TRBD1 on 5 matching bases. The CDR3 sequence is CASSDSGGYGYTF. The CDR3 DNA reads as TGTGCCAGCAGTGACTCGGGGGGCTATGGCTACACCTTC.